The next 29 T cell receptor beta chains were all read from a single sample in a study of chemoradiotherapy in HPV16-positive cancers. TCRdb's table, derived via immunoSEQ multiplex PCR, lists solely in-frame clones and lacks some. The profile covers roughly 29,000 clones, with about 90% appearing a single time and around 20% taken by the ten largest. Specimen: blood, collected from a patient who underwent chemoradiotherapy. Receptor source: a human donor with HPV-associated anogenital cancer.

The table lists this clone with a count of one. The chain combines TRBV29-1 with TRBJ1-1; 7 bases are shared with TRBD1. The germline V gene has CDR1 SQVTM and CDR2 ANQGSEA. The CDR3 is made up of 10 amino acids. J was trimmed by 7 bases and V by 6 bases; bases with no gene match: 2. CDR3 in amino acids: CSVGDSEAFF. The CDR3 nucleotides read TGCAGCGTGGGGGACAGTGAAGCTTTCTTT.

J is TRBJ2-3 and V is TRBV5-5; TRBD2 aligns across 9 bases. Germline V gives CDR1 SGHKS, CDR2 YYEKEE (reference sequence). Trimming at V came to 0 bases and at J to 2 bases, leaving 4 bases not matched to a gene. The CDR3 is 16 amino acids. The CDR3 spells CASSLGPSGNTDTQYF. The CDR3 nucleotides are TGTGCCAGCAGCTTGGGTCCTAGCGGGAACACAGATACGCAGTATTTT. Using reference TRBV5-5 and TRBJ2-3 for the parts outside the CDR3, the full variable domain is DAGVTQSPTHLIKTRGQQVTLRCSPISGHKSVSWYQQVLGQGPQFIFQYYEKEERGRGNFPDRFSARQFPNYSSELNVNALLLGDSALYLCASSLGPSGNTDTQYFGPGTRLTVL.

The V and J genes are TRBV7-8 and TRBJ2-7; TRBD2 matches at 11 bases. J lost 5 bases, V lost 3 bases, and 15 bases had no gene match. The CDR3 loop spans 18 amino acids. Per germline, CDR1 SGHVS and CDR2 FQNEAQ. CDR3 DNA: TGTGCCAGCAGCTTCCGAATCCTAGCGGGAGGAATATGGGACGAGCAGTACTTC. Translating gives CASSFRILAGGIWDEQYF.

The chain couples TRBV27 to TRBJ1-6; D is possibly TRBD1 (5 bases). Germline CDR1 is MNHEY and CDR2 is SMNVEV (reference sequence). The CDR3 consists of 15 residues. Between the trimmed V and J ends, which lost 0 bases and 6 bases, there was a span of 9 bases. This CDR3 is CASSLSGQGNSPLHF. The DNA of the CDR3 is TGTGCCAGCAGTTTATCGGGGCAGGGTAATTCACCCCTCCACTTT.

The chain employs TRBV7-9 and TRBJ2-7; 7 bases align to TRBD1. V shed 4 bases and J 2 bases; nucleotides not matched to a gene: 11. The CDR3 is 16 amino acids. Germline V lookup: CDR1 SEHNR, CDR2 FQNEAQ (reference sequence). This chain's CDR3 is CASSSFTGTAPYEQYF. CDR3 coding DNA: TGTGCCAGCAGCTCGTTCACCGGGACAGCACCCTACGAGCAGTACTTC.

This clone was counted a single time. The chain employs TRBV2 and TRBJ2-6, with D possibly being TRBD2 (6 bases). The CDR3 loop spans 14 amino acids. Germline lookup yields CDR1 SNHLY and CDR2 FYNNEI. V was clipped by 7 bases and J by 5 bases, with 12 bases between them. CDR3 protein: CASTGTPRANVLTF. The CDR3 DNA reads TGTGCCAGCACCGGGACTCCCAGGGCCAACGTCCTGACTTTC.

This clone was recorded a few times. This CDR3 is also generated by other DNA sequences in the sample. The CDR3 DNA reads as TGTGCCAGCAGTTTCGCCAGCTCCTACGAGCAGTACTTC. Translated, it gives CASSFASSYEQYF. This chain links TRBV28 with TRBJ2-7; no clear D. In germline, CDR1 is MDHEN, CDR2 SYDVKM. The V gene lost 3 bases and the J gene lost 0 bases, with 6 bases spanning the gap. This CDR3 spans 13 amino acids.

A few counts support this clone. The rearrangement joins TRBV11-2 to TRBJ1-5; the D gene is possibly TRBD1 (6 bases). CDR3 length: 15 residues. V was clipped by 2 bases and J by 2 bases, with 10 bases between them. Germline CDR1 reads SGHAT; CDR2 reads FQNNGV. The CDR3 nucleotides read TGTGCCAGCAGCTTAACCGGGGGCGGCAATCAGCCCCAGCATTTT. Its translation: CASSLTGGGNQPQHF.

The rearrangement links TRBV19 to TRBJ1-2, with a weak D call TRBD1 (6 bases). This CDR3 is built from 15 residues. Trimming left V 1 base short and J 3 bases short, with 12 bases between. Germline V gene data show CDR1 as LNHDA and CDR2 as SQIVND (reference sequence). The CDR3 nucleotides are TGTGCCAGTAGTATAGCTGGACAGTTTTACTATGGCTACACCTTC. Protein sequence: CASSIAGQFYYGYTF. Filled out from reference TRBV19 and TRBJ1-2, the complete variable domain reads DGGITQSPKYLFRKEGQNVTLSCEQNLNHDAMYWYRQDPGQGLRLIYYSQIVNDFQKGDIAEGYSVSREKKESFPLTVTSAQKNPTAFYLCASSIAGQFYYGYTFGSGTRLTVV.

The chain employs TRBV19 and TRBJ2-7; D not resolved. The germline V gene encodes CDR1 LNHDA and CDR2 SQIVND (reference sequence). V was trimmed by 9 bases and J by 7 bases, leaving 7 bases between them. CDR3 length: 9 residues. This chain's CDR3 is CASGPEQYF. In DNA, the CDR3 is TGTGCCAGCGGTCCAGAGCAGTACTTC. The full variable domain, completed using reference TRBV19 and TRBJ2-7, is DGGITQSPKYLFRKEGQNVTLSCEQNLNHDAMYWYRQDPGQGLRLIYYSQIVNDFQKGDIAEGYSVSREKKESFPLTVTSAQKNPTAFYLCASGPEQYFGPGTRLTVT.

J is TRBJ1-2 and V is TRBV28, with D possibly being TRBD1 (5 bases). V lost 3 bases to trimming and J lost 4 bases, with 12 bases between them. This CDR3 has 14 residues. Germline-derived CDR1 and CDR2 are MDHEN and SYDVKM. This CDR3 reads CASSFFSGLYGYTF. The CDR3 region has the DNA TGTGCCAGCAGTTTTTTTTCAGGGCTCTATGGCTACACCTTC.

The count of this clone is one. The chain uses TRBV19 and TRBJ2-3, with D possibly TRBD1 on 5 matching bases. Deletions cut 7 bases from V and 0 bases from J, with 14 bases between. Germline V gives CDR1 LNHDA, CDR2 SQIVND (reference sequence). The CDR3 contains 15 residues. Here the CDR3 DNA reads TGTGCCAGTACCGGCCCAGGGAAGAGCACAGATACGCAGTATTTT. Translated: CASTGPGKSTDTQYF.

V and J are TRBV5-1 and TRBJ1-1; weak D call: TRBD1 (6 bases). The CDR3 is 15 residues long. Germline V CDR1 and CDR2: SGHRS, YFSETQ. The V end was cut by 0 bases, the J end by 2 bases, with 11 bases between. CDR3 region: CASSLARRGNTEAFF. The CDR3 DNA follows: TGCGCCAGCAGCTTGGCTCGCAGGGGAAACACTGAAGCTTTCTTT.

This chain connects TRBV5-1 to TRBJ2-5; 7 bases are a match to TRBD1. The CDR3 has 17 amino acids. From germline, CDR1 is SGHRS and CDR2 YFSETQ. V dropped 1 base and J dropped 1; count of bases not matched to a gene: 10. CDR3 region: CASSLTGATTFQETQYF. The DNA for the CDR3 is TGCGCCAGCAGCTTGACAGGGGCGACAACTTTCCAAGAGACCCAGTACTTC.

This chain links TRBV5-1 with TRBJ2-5; possible D gene TRBD2, 5 bases. From germline, CDR1 is SGHRS and CDR2 YFSETQ. Trimming shortened V by 0 bases and J by 2 bases, and 5 bases separated the two germline ends. The CDR3 consists of 13 residues. Here the CDR3 reads CASSLGGQETQYF. The CDR3 DNA follows: TGCGCCAGCAGCTTGGGCGGGCAAGAGACCCAGTACTTC. Looking up the rest from reference TRBV5-1 and TRBJ2-5 gives the full variable domain: KAGVTQTPRYLIKTRGQQVTLSCSPISGHRSVSWYQQTPGQGLQFLFEYFSETQRNKGNFPGRFSGRQFSNSRSEMNVSTLELGDSALYLCASSLGGQETQYFGPGTRLLVL.

V and J are TRBV30 and TRBJ2-6, with D perhaps matching TRBD2 (5 bases). Trimming left V 0 bases short and J 4 bases short, with 7 bases between. CDR1 GTSNPN and CDR2 SVGIG come from the germline V gene (reference sequence). The CDR3 is made up of 14 amino acids. CDR3 in amino acids: CAWSVGVGANVLTF. In nucleotides, the CDR3 is TGTGCCTGGAGTGTCGGGGTAGGGGCCAACGTCCTGACTTTC.

The V and J genes are TRBV5-1 and TRBJ2-7, with 10 positions matching TRBD1. Losses at the gene ends were 4 bases for V and 2 bases for J; bases not matched to a gene: 9. The CDR3 loop spans 16 amino acids. CDR1 is SGHRS, CDR2 YFSETQ, per germline. The CDR3 region has the DNA TGCGCCAGCAGCATGGGACAGGGGATGAGAACCTACGAGCAGTACTTC. Protein sequence: CASSMGQGMRTYEQYF.

The chain carries TRBV5-5 and TRBJ2-2; D perhaps matches TRBD1 (6 bases). The CDR3 runs 15 residues. Deletions cut 3 bases from V and 3 bases from J, with 12 bases between. Germline V gene lookup returns CDR1 SGHKS and CDR2 YYEKEE (reference sequence). CDR3 region: CASSSDSHYTGELFF. The CDR3 DNA reads TGTGCCAGCAGCTCGGACAGTCATTACACCGGGGAGCTGTTTTTT.

The rearrangement links TRBV27 to TRBJ2-7, with 7 bases aligning to TRBD2. Germline lookup yields CDR1 MNHEY and CDR2 SMNVEV (reference sequence). The V gene end was trimmed by 4 bases and the J gene end by 1 base; junction bases not matched to a gene: 7. CDR3 size: 15 residues. The CDR3 sequence: CASSYGGSNSYEQYF. The CDR3 nucleotides are TGTGCCAGCAGTTACGGGGGGTCGAATTCCTACGAGCAGTACTTC.

The rearrangement uses TRBV9 and TRBJ2-5; D gene unclear. V was clipped by 0 bases and J by 2 bases, with 5 bases between them. The CDR3 has 13 amino acids. Germline CDR1 is SGDLS and CDR2 is YYNGEE. CDR3 sequence reads: CASSVDRQETQYF. The CDR3 nucleotides are TGTGCCAGCAGCGTAGACCGACAAGAGACCCAGTACTTC. The whole variable domain, remainder taken from reference TRBV9 and TRBJ2-5, is DSGVTQTPKHLITATGQRVTLRCSPRSGDLSVYWYQQSLDQGLQFLIQYYNGEERAKGNILERFSAQQFPDLHSELNLSSLELGDSALYFCASSVDRQETQYFGPGTRLLVL.

This chain connects TRBV4-3 to TRBJ2-3, with D unresolved. With 0 bases removed from V and 2 bases from J, the gap between germline ends came to 15 bases. Germline CDR1 reads LGHNA; CDR2 reads YSLEER. The CDR3 is 17 residues long. The CDR3 coding sequence is TGCGCCAGCAGCCAAGACGGCGGAATATTCACCACAGATACGCAGTATTTT. Translation gives CASSQDGGIFTTDTQYF.

V gene TRBV30 combines with J gene TRBJ2-3; D may correspond to TRBD1 or TRBD2 (6 bases each). CDR3 length equals 15 residues. The germline CDR1 and CDR2 sequences are GTSNPN and SVGIG (reference sequence). Trimming took 2 bases from V and 1 from J, leaving 13 bases between them. The CDR3 protein is CAWSLGGRGTDTQYF. CDR3 in DNA: TGTGCCTGGAGTTTGGGGGGCCGGGGCACAGATACGCAGTATTTT.

This clone has more than one count but fewer than ten. V is TRBV11-2 and J is TRBJ2-5; no firm D call. V lost 2 bases, J lost 1 base, and 11 bases lay in between. In germline, CDR1 is SGHAT, CDR2 FQNNGV. This CDR3 region has 15 residues. In nucleotides, the CDR3 is TGTGCCAGCAGCTTACCCTTCTCCGGCCAAGAGACCCAGTACTTC. It yields the protein CASSLPFSGQETQYF. The full variable domain, rest sourced from reference TRBV11-2 and TRBJ2-5, is EAGVAQSPRYKIIEKRQSVAFWCNPISGHATLYWYQQILGQGPKLLIQFQNNGVVDDSQLPKDRFSAERLKGVDSTLKIQPAKLEDSAVYLCASSLPFSGQETQYFGPGTRLLVL.

The chain couples TRBV6-4 to TRBJ2-7; D gene ambiguous. The V end lost 6 bases, the J end lost 0 bases, and 15 bases lay between the germline ends. Germline V lookup: CDR1 MRHNA, CDR2 SNTAGT. The CDR3 is made up of 15 amino acids. CDR3 nucleotide sequence: TGTGCCAGCAGAAAGAACAGAAGCCCCTCCTACGAGCAGTACTTC. Translated: CASRKNRSPSYEQYF.

The chain uses TRBV4-1 and TRBJ2-3; D is possibly TRBD1 (6 bases). The CDR3 consists of 14 residues. In germline, CDR1 is MGHRA, CDR2 YSYEKL. The V and J ends lost 5 bases and 1 base respectively, with 10 bases between them. The CDR3 DNA is TGCGCCAGCAGCTCCCGACAGGGCACAGATACGCAGTATTTT. Translation gives CASSSRQGTDTQYF.

This chain connects TRBV19 to TRBJ1-5; 8 bases match TRBD1. This CDR3 contains 14 residues. Germline values: CDR1 LNHDA, CDR2 SQIVND (reference sequence). V shed 5 bases and J 6 bases; nucleotides not matched to a gene: 6. CDR3 region: CASSSPDRAQPQHF. The DNA for the CDR3 is TGTGCCAGTAGTTCACCGGACAGGGCTCAGCCCCAGCATTTT.

This chain's CDR3 is CASSEGDWTEAFF. The CDR3 nucleotides are TGCGCCAGCAGCGAAGGAGATTGGACTGAAGCTTTCTTT. V and J are TRBV4-3 and TRBJ1-1, with D uncertain. From germline, CDR1 is LGHNA and CDR2 YSLEER. The CDR3 length is 13 residues. Trimming shortened V by 5 bases and J by 5 bases, and 12 bases separated the two germline ends.

V gene TRBV11-2 combines with J gene TRBJ2-3, with D maybe TRBD2 (7 bases). Trimming cost V 2 bases and J 6 bases, with 18 bases left between them. Looked up from germline, CDR1 is SGHAT and CDR2 is FQNNGV. The CDR3 covers 16 residues. CDR3 DNA sequence: TGTGCCAGCAGCTTATTAGGGGGGGCCCCAGGCGATACGCAGTATTTT. This translates into CASSLLGGAPGDTQYF. The full variable domain, with the rest looked up from reference TRBV11-2 and TRBJ2-3, is EAGVAQSPRYKIIEKRQSVAFWCNPISGHATLYWYQQILGQGPKLLIQFQNNGVVDDSQLPKDRFSAERLKGVDSTLKIQPAKLEDSAVYLCASSLLGGAPGDTQYFGPGTRLTVL.

This CDR3 is CASGVISGLGEQFF. Written as DNA, the CDR3 is TGCGCCAGTGGGGTTATTAGCGGCTTGGGTGAGCAGTTCTTC. V gene TRBV5-1 combines with J gene TRBJ2-1, with TRBD2 as a possible D gene (6 bases). V lost 8 bases, J lost 9 bases, and 21 bases lay in between. Germline CDR1 SGHRS, CDR2 YFSETQ. The CDR3 is 14 amino acids.